This paragraph reports one T cell receptor (beta chain). This record comes from a study of CD8 T cells in Susac syndrome. When the RNA was reverse transcribed, random hexamers were used with an input of about 0.45 to 1 ug. Coverage of TCR beta CDR3 amplification by immunoSEQ multiplex PCR extended to 54 Vbeta and 13 Jbeta. TCRdb ran MiXCR on the immunoSEQ multiplex PCR reads and lists one entry per CDR3 protein. In the table there are 170,000 or so distinct CDR3 sequences, roughly 95% of which are singletons. High-throughput TCR beta sequencing covered peripheral CD8+ and CD4+ T cells. The sequence came from a human donor with Susac syndrome. The sample taken for sequencing was CD4+ T cells from PBMCs.

CDR3 amino acids: CASSLGPTPVSPPQETQYF. Written as DNA, the CDR3 is TGTGCCAGCAGCTTAGGCCCGACCCCGGTTTCGCCGCCCCAAGAGACCCAGTACTTC. The chain carries TRBV13 and TRBJ2-5, with no clear D. This CDR3 has 19 amino acids. The germline gives CDR1 PRHDT, CDR2 FYEKMQ (reference sequence). Between the trimmed V and J ends, which lost 0 bases and 1 base, there was a span of 21 bases. The full variable domain, with the rest looked up from reference TRBV13 and TRBJ2-5, is AAGVIQSPRHLIKEKRETATLKCYPIPRHDTVYWYQQGPGQDPQFLISFYEKMQSDKGSIPDRFSAQQFSDYHSELNMSSLELGDSALYFCASSLGPTPVSPPQETQYFGPGTRLLVL.